These 18 T cell receptor beta chains were sequenced from one sample in a study of T cells after yellow fever vaccination. TCRdb fed the 5' RACE reads into MiXCR, producing one record per CDR3 protein. The table includes roughly 120,000 distinct CDR3 sequences, 6.5% to 8% detected once. The sequenced sample was CD4+ T cells sorted from PBMCs, obtained more than 8 days after the first yellow fever vaccination. The source of these receptors is a man between 18 and 35 years old who received the YFV17D yellow fever vaccine.

This clonotype was counted ten times or more. This chain joins TRBV6-2 or TRBV6-3 and TRBJ2-7, with D tentatively TRBD1 (5 bases). The CDR3 totals 14 residues. Trimming took 7 bases from V and 13 from J, leaving 26 bases between them. Germline V gene data show CDR1 as MNHEY and CDR2 as SVGEGT. In DNA, the CDR3 is TGTGCCAGCACACCTTCGACAAGGGGCCGACGCCGATACTTC. Encoded protein: CASTPSTRGRRRYF.

This clonotype was detected many times. The chain combines TRBV11-2 with TRBJ1-2, with 7 bases identical to TRBD1. The germline gives CDR1 SGHAT, CDR2 FQNNGV. J gave up 4 bases and V 5 bases, and 10 bases lay outside the gene matches. This CDR3 has 15 residues. CDR3 amino acids: CASSLLPQGGYGYTF. CDR3 DNA sequence: TGTGCCAGCAGCCTCCTCCCCCAGGGGGGCTATGGCTACACCTTC.

This clonotype was observed many times. This chain joins TRBV5-1 and TRBJ2-1, with 7 bases fitting TRBD1. This CDR3 region has 15 residues. The germline V gene has CDR1 SGHRS and CDR2 YFSETQ. V was pared by 3 bases and J by 4 bases, with 7 bases of the junction left unmatched. CDR3 sequence (DNA): TGCGCCAGCAGCTCCACGGGACAGAATTACAATGAGCAGTTCTTC. This codes for CASSSTGQNYNEQFF.

This clonotype was picked up many times. V gene TRBV7-2 combines with J gene TRBJ1-6; unclear D gene. The V gene lost 3 bases and the J gene lost 0 bases, with 12 bases spanning the gap. The CDR3 runs to 17 residues. Per germline, CDR1 SGHTA and CDR2 FQGNSA. The CDR3: CASSFRTSSSYNSPLHF. CDR3 coding DNA: TGTGCCAGCAGCTTCAGGACCAGTAGCTCCTATAATTCACCCCTCCACTTT.

This clonotype was detected ten times or more. This chain links TRBV20-1 with TRBJ2-7; TRBD1 matches at 7 bases. Trimming took 4 bases from V and 10 from J; bases not matched to a gene: 7. CDR1 DFQATT and CDR2 SNEGSKA come from the germline V gene (reference sequence). The CDR3 contains 11 residues. The CDR3 DNA follows: TGCAGTGCTATGGGACAGCTTCTCCAGTACGTC. This translates into CSAMGQLLQYV.

This clonotype was seen ten or more times. The chain has TRBV7-2 and TRBJ2-1; no firm D call. The CDR3 consists of 14 residues. CDR1 is SGHTA and CDR2 is FQGNSA in the germline V gene. Between the trimmed V and J ends, which lost 1 base and 2 bases, there was a span of 6 bases. The CDR3 region is CASSLEVPYNEQFF. The CDR3 region has the DNA TGTGCCAGCAGCTTAGAGGTTCCCTACAATGAGCAGTTCTTC. Combining the CDR3 with reference TRBV7-2 and TRBJ2-1 gives the whole variable domain GAGVSQSPSNKVTEKGKDVELRCDPISGHTALYWYRQSLGQGLEFLIYFQGNSAPDKSGLPSDRFSAERTGGSVSTLTIQRTQQEDSAVYLCASSLEVPYNEQFFGPGTRLTVL.

There are many counts of this clonotype. The CDR3 spells CASSLWTGGIVTGELFF. CDR3 DNA: TGTGCCAGCAGCTTATGGACAGGGGGCATTGTCACCGGGGAGCTGTTTTTT. This chain uses TRBV7-9 with TRBJ2-2; TRBD1 matches at 11 bases. The CDR3 is 17 residues long. V shed 2 bases, J shed 4 bases, and the junction held 6 bases outside the gene matches. The germline CDR1 and CDR2 sequences are SEHNR and FQNEAQ (reference sequence). The variable domain in full, with the rest retrieved from reference TRBV7-9 and TRBJ2-2, is DTGVSQNPRHKITKRGQNVTFRCDPISEHNRLYWYRQTLGQGPEFLTYFQNEAQLEKSRLLSDRFSAERPKGSFSTLEIQRTEQGDSAMYLCASSLWTGGIVTGELFFGEGSRLTVL.

This clonotype was observed many times. This sequence joins TRBV20-1 and TRBJ2-7; no clear D gene. V gave up 3 bases and J gave up 4 bases, with 13 bases separating them. Germline CDR1 and CDR2: DFQATT and SNEGSKA (reference sequence). CDR3 length: 13 residues. The CDR3 here is CSASPPNRYEQYF. As DNA, the CDR3 is TGCAGTGCTAGCCCACCCAACCGTTACGAGCAGTACTTC.

The chain has TRBV5-5 and TRBJ1-2; D is unclear. Trimming took off 6 bases at V and 1 base at J, with 13 bases between the two ends. The CDR3 consists of 14 residues. From germline, CDR1 is SGHKS and CDR2 YYEKEE (reference sequence). CDR3 nucleotide sequence: TGTGCCAGCATCCATAGGCAACTTAACTATGGCTACACCTTC. Protein product: CASIHRQLNYGYTF.

There are many counts of this clonotype. The rearrangement links TRBV6-5 to TRBJ1-4; the D gene is possibly TRBD1 (6 bases). V was clipped by 2 bases and J by 7 bases, with 14 bases between them. CDR1 and CDR2 from the germline V gene are MNHEY and SVGAGI. This CDR3 contains 15 residues. CDR3 nucleotide sequence: TGTGCCAGCAGTTACGACGGGGGGCGAGGTGAAAAACTGTTTTTT. Its protein is CASSYDGGRGEKLFF.

At least ten counts were recorded for this clonotype. V usage is TRBV20-1 and J usage is TRBJ2-3, with 11 positions matching TRBD1. This CDR3 has 16 amino acids. The trim removed 2 bases at V and 6 bases at J, leaving 10 bases unmatched. Germline V lookup: CDR1 DFQATT, CDR2 SNEGSKA (reference sequence). CDR3 sequence reads: CSARTVGTGGSDTQYF. The DNA of the CDR3 is TGCAGTGCTAGAACGGTGGGGACAGGGGGGTCGGATACGCAGTATTTT.

Comments on this clonotype: A read error may explain this, as a much larger clone is one base away. The rearrangement links TRBV12-3 or TRBV12-4 to TRBJ1-2; D ambiguous. The CDR3 loop spans 12 amino acids. Trimming stripped 3 bases from V and 1 base from J, with 3 bases between. The CDR3 reads CASSFGNYGYTF. CDR3 bases: TGTGCCAGCAGTTTTGGTAACTATGGCTACACCTTC.

This clonotype was observed at least ten times. The chain combines TRBV12-3 or TRBV12-4 with TRBJ1-2; weak D call: TRBD1 (5 bases). V shed 5 bases and J shed 12 bases, with 16 bases lying between them. The CDR3 spans 12 residues. Written as DNA, the CDR3 is TGTGCCAGCAGTGCCGACAGACTAAGAAACACCTTC. Translation: CASSADRLRNTF.

Many counts were recorded for this clonotype. The V gene is TRBV6-1, the J gene TRBJ2-7; 8 bases agree with TRBD1. The trim removed 9 bases at V and 7 bases at J, leaving 11 bases unmatched. The germline CDR1 and CDR2 sequences are MNHNS and SASEGT. The CDR3 covers 13 residues. Here the CDR3 DNA reads TGTGCCAGAAGGACAGGGTGGTCAAAGGAGCAGTACGTC. Translation gives CARRTGWSKEQYV.

This clonotype has ten or more counts. V usage is TRBV3-1 and J usage is TRBJ1-2; D uncertain. Germline assignment: CDR1 LGHDT and CDR2 YNNKEL (reference sequence). CDR3 length: 15 amino acids. Trimming removed 1 base from V and 8 bases from J, with 17 bases in between. The CDR3 DNA reads as TGTGCCAGCAGCCAAGTTCACAGTGCTCCAATCGGCTACACCTTC. This gives the protein CASSQVHSAPIGYTF.

This clonotype was seen a few times. The J gene is TRBJ1-5, the V gene TRBV7-2, with D possibly being TRBD1 (5 bases). Germline CDR1 SGHTA, CDR2 FQGNSA. Trimming removed 3 bases at V and 0 bases at J, with 9 bases between. There are 15 residues in the CDR3. The CDR3 sequence: CASSFARDSNQPQHF. As DNA, the CDR3 is TGTGCCAGCAGCTTTGCCAGGGATAGCAATCAGCCCCAGCATTTT.

This clonotype was detected many times. The rearrangement joins TRBV5-1 to TRBJ2-7; D not resolved. The CDR3 totals 15 residues. Per germline, CDR1 SGHRS and CDR2 YFSETQ. V lost 3 bases and J lost 5, with 18 bases in between. The CDR3 nucleotides are TGCGCCAGCAGCTCCCCCTCCATTGGACGGAACGAGCAGTACGTC. This sequence encodes CASSSPSIGRNEQYV.

This clonotype was picked up many times. This chain links TRBV6-2 or TRBV6-3 with TRBJ2-5, with unresolved D. V shed 2 bases and J shed 5 bases, with 6 bases lying between them. This CDR3 contains 12 residues. CDR1 is MNHEY, CDR2 SVGEGT, per germline. As DNA, the CDR3 is TGTGCCAGCAGTTACACAGCGGAGACCCAGTACTTC. Translation gives CASSYTAETQYF.